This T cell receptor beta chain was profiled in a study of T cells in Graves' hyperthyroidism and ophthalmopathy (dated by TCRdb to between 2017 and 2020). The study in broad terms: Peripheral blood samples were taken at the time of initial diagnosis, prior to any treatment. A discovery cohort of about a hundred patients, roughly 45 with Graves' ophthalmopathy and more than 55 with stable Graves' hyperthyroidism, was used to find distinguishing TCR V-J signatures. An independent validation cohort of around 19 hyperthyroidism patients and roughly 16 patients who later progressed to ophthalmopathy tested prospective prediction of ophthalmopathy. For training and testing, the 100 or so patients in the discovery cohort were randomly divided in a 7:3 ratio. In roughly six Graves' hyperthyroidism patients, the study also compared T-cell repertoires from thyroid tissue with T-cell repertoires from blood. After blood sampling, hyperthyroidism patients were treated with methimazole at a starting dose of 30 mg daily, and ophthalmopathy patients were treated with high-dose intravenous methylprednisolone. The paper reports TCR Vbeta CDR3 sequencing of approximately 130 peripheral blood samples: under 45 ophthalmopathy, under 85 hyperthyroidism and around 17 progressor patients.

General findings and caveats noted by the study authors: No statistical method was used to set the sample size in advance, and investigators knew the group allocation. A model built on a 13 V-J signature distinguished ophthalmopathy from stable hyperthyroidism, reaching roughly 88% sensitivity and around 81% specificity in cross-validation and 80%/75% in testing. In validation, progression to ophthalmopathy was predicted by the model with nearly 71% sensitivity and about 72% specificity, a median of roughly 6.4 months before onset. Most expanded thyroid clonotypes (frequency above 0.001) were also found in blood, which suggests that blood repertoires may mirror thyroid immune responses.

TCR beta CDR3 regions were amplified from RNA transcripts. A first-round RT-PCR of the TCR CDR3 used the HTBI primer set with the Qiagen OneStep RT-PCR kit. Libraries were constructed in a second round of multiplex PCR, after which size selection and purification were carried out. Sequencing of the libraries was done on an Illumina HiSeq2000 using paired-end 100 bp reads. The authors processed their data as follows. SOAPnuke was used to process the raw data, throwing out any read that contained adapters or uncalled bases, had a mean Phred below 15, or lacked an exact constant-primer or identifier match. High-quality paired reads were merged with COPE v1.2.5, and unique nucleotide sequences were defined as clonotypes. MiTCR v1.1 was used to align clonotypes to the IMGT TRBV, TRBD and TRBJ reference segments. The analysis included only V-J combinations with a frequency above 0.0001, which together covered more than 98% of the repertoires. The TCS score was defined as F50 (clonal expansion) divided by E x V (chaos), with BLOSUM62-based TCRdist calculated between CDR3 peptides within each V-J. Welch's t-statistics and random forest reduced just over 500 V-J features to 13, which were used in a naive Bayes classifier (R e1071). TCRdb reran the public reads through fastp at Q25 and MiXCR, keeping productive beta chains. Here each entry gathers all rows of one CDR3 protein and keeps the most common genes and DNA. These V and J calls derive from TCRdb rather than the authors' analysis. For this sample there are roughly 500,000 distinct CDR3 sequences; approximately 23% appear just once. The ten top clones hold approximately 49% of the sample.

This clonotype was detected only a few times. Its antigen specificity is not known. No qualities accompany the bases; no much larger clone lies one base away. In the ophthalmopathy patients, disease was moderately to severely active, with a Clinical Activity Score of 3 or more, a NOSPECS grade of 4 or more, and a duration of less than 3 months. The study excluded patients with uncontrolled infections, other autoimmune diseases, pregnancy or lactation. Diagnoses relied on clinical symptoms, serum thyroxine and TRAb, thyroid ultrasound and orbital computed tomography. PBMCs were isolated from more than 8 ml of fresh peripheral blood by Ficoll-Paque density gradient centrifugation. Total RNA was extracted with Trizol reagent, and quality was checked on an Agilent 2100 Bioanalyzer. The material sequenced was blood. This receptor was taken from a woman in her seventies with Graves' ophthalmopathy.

The CDR3 reads CASSDTGAGNTIYF. In nucleotides, the sequence is TGTGCCAGCAGCGATACCGGGGCCGGAAACACCATATATTTT. The chain employs TRBV7-9 and TRBJ1-3; TRBD1 might be the D gene, on 5 matching bases. CDR1 and CDR2, looked up from the germline V gene (reference sequence), are SEHNR and FQNEAQ. Trimming costs V 5 bases and J 4 bases, and their ends lie 12 bases apart. The CDR3 holds 14 amino acids from the cysteine to the phenylalanine. Only the CDR3 portion is preserved as DNA: 42 bases, with reading frame beginning at the first base.